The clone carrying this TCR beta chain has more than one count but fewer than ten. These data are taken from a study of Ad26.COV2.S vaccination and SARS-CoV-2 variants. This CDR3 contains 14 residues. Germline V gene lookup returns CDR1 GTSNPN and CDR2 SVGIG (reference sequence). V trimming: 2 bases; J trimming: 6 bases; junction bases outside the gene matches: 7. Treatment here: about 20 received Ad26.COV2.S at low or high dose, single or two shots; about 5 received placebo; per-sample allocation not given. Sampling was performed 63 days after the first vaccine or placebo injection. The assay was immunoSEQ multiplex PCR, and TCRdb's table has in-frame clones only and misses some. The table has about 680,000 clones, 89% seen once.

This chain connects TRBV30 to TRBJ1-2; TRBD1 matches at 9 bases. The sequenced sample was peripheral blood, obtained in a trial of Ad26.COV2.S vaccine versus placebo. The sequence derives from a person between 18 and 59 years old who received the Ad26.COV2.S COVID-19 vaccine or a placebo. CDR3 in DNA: TGTGCCTGGAGTTTCAGGGACAGGGATAATGGCTACACCTTC. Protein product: CAWSFRDRDNGYTF.